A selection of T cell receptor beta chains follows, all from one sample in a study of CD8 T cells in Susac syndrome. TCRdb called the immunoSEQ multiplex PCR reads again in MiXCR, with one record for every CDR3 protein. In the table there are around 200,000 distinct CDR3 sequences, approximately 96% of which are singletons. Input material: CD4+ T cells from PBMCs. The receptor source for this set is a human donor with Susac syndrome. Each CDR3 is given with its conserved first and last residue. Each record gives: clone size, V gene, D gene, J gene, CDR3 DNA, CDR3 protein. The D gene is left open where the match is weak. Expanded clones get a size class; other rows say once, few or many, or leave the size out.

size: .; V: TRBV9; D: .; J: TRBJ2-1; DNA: TGTGCCAGCAGGGGGGACTCCGGGACCGCTAGCTCCTACAATGAGCAGTTCTTC; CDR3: CASRGDSGTASSYNEQFF
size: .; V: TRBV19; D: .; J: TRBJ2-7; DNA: TGTGCCAGTAGTATGGAGGCGAGCTCCTACGAGCAGTACTTC; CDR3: CASSMEASSYEQYF
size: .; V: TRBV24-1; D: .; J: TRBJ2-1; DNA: TGTGCCACCAGTGCACAGGGATCTTACAATGAGCAGTTCTTC; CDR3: CATSAQGSYNEQFF
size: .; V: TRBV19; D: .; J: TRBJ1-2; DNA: TGTGCCAGTAGTGACGGGGCAGCCAATAACTATGGCTACACCTTC; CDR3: CASSDGAANNYGYTF
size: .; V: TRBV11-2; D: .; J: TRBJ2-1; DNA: TGTGCCAGCAGCTTACTAACATTGGGGCAGTTCTTC; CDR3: CASSLLTLGQFF
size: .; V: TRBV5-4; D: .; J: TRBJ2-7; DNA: TGTGCCAGCAGCTTGGACAAATACGAGCAGTACTTC; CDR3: CASSLDKYEQYF
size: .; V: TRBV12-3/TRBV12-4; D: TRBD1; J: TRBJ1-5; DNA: TGTGCCAGCAGTTTCCCGGACAGGGTTCATCAGCCCCAGCATTTT; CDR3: CASSFPDRVHQPQHF
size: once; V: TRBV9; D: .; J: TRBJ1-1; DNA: TGTGCCAGCAGCGTAGACAGCCAAAGGGGGACGGAAGCTTTCTTT; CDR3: CASSVDSQRGTEAFF
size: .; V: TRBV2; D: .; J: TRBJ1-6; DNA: TGTGCCAGCAGTTCCAATTCACCCCTCCACTTT; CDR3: CASSSNSPLHF
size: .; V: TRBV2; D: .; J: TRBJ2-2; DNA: TGTGCCAGCAGTAACCGACTTTTCGCCGCCACCGGGGAGCTGTTTTTT; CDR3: CASSNRLFAATGELFF
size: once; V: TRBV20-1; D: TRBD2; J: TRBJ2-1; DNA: TGCAGTGCTAGAGGAAGGACTAGCTTCACTGAGCAGTTCTTC; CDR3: CSARGRTSFTEQFF
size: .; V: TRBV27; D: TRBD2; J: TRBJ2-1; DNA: TGTGCCAGCAGTTTAGGGCTAGCGGGGCCCTACAATGAGCAGTTCTTC; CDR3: CASSLGLAGPYNEQFF
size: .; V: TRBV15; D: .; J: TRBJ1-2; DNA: TGTGCCACCAGCAGGCTCGGGGGCAGGGACTATGGCTACACCTTC; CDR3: CATSRLGGRDYGYTF
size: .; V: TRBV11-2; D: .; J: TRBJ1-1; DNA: TGTGCCAGCAGCTTGGGGTGGAACACTGAAGCTTTCTTT; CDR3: CASSLGWNTEAFF
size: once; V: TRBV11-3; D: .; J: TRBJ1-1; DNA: TGTGCCAGCAGCTTAGTGGAGAACACTGAAGCTTTCTTT; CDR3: CASSLVENTEAFF
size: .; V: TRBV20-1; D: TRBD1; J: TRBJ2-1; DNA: TGCAGTGCTAAGGGGACAGCTTACAATGAGCAGTTCTTC; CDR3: CSAKGTAYNEQFF